This T cell receptor (beta chain) appears in the sequencing data of a study of T cell repertoires in cytomegalovirus infection. Notes on this clonotype: What it binds is unknown.

TCRdb ran MiXCR on the reads and lists one entry per CDR3 protein. The profile shows 150,000 to 200,000 distinct CDR3 sequences, about 22% of them singletons. The CDR3 runs to 17 residues. The ends lost 1 base at V and 2 bases at J; junction bases unmatched: 5. Germline lookup yields CDR1 MNHEY and CDR2 SMNVEV (reference sequence). This sample comprised CD8+ T cells from cultured PBMCs, obtained from culture after CMV antigen stimulation. The chain employs TRBV27 and TRBJ1-6; 7 positions agree with TRBD1. This TCR came from a human donor in good health (CMV status not recorded). Some clones in this sample may be carry-over from other donors' samples. CDR3 in amino acids: CASSLFQGGAYNSPLHF. The CDR3 nucleotides are TGTGCCAGCAGTTTATTTCAGGGGGGCGCCTATAATTCACCCCTCCACTTT.